The 20 T cell receptor beta chains below come from one sample, sequenced in a study of early T cells in non-severe SARS-CoV-2 infection. TCRdb reprocessed the 5' RACE reads with MiXCR, giving one entry per CDR3 protein. The sample yields about 40,000 distinct CDR3 sequences, about 25% seen once. The specimen comprised whole blood, sampled at baseline. The origin of the receptors is an adult who was a healthcare worker with PCR-confirmed SARS-CoV-2 infection or an uninfected control (not recorded which).

This clonotype occurred a few times. The chain uses TRBV7-9 and TRBJ1-2, with a weak D call TRBD1 (5 bases). The CDR3 loop spans 13 amino acids. Germline CDR1 and CDR2: SEHNR and FQNEAQ (reference sequence). V was shortened by 1 base and J by 8 bases, with 11 bases between the two germline ends. CDR3 coding DNA: TGTGCCAGCAGCTTAGATACCGACAGCGGCTACACCTTC. It specifies CASSLDTDSGYTF.

V and J are TRBV7-9 and TRBJ2-2; tentatively, D is TRBD1 or TRBD2 (7 bases each). Germline loops: CDR1 SEHNR, CDR2 FQNEAQ (reference sequence). The CDR3 totals 14 residues. The CDR3 here is CTNGGTASTGELFF. In nucleotides, the CDR3 is TGTACCAACGGGGGGACAGCTTCCACCGGGGAGCTGTTTTTT.

The gene calls are TRBV5-1 and TRBJ2-7, with 7 positions matching TRBD1. The CDR3 is 15 amino acids. J lost 1 base, V lost 1 base, and 5 bases had no gene match. Germline-derived CDR1 and CDR2 are SGHRS and YFSETQ. The CDR3 loop is CASSLTGTVSYEQYF. In DNA form, the CDR3 reads TGCGCCAGCAGCTTGACCGGGACAGTTTCCTACGAGCAGTACTTC.

The V and J genes are TRBV6-5 and TRBJ2-1, with 9 bases fitting TRBD1. V was pared by 1 base and J by 9 bases, with 7 bases of the junction left unmatched. The length of the CDR3 is 15 residues. The V gene's germline CDR1 is MNHEY and CDR2 SVGAGI. The chain's CDR3 is CASSYYRGRRSEQFF. The CDR3 coding sequence is TGTGCCAGCAGTTACTACAGGGGGCGCCGGAGTGAGCAGTTCTTC.

This clonotype is medium-sized in the sample. The J gene is TRBJ2-5, the V gene TRBV19, with no clear D. Germline-derived CDR1 and CDR2 are LNHDA and SQIVND (reference sequence). The CDR3 sequence is 15 residues long. Trimming cost V 4 bases and J 5 bases, with 17 bases left between them. CDR3 sequence: CASSTLPRFVETQYF. The CDR3 DNA reads as TGTGCCAGTAGTACGCTACCTCGCTTCGTGGAGACCCAGTACTTC.

This clonotype has a count of ten or more. The chain couples TRBV7-2 to TRBJ2-3; D remains unclear. Germline V CDR1 and CDR2: SGHTA, FQGNSA. The V and J ends lost 6 bases and 2 bases respectively, with 3 bases between them. This CDR3 contains 11 residues. The CDR3 sequence: CASSSTDTQYF. Written as DNA, the CDR3 is TGTGCCAGCAGTTCCACAGATACGCAGTATTTT.

This clonotype came up a few times. The V gene is TRBV11-2, the J gene TRBJ1-4; a weak D match, TRBD1 (6 bases). Per germline, CDR1 SGHAT and CDR2 FQNNGV. This CDR3 is 12 amino acids long. Trimming removed 6 bases at V and 13 bases at J, with 15 bases between. CDR3 amino acids: CASSGSGVVLFF. CDR3 DNA: TGTGCCAGCAGTGGATCAGGGGTGGTACTGTTTTTT.

This clonotype was found once. The V and J genes are TRBV5-6 and TRBJ1-1; possible D gene TRBD1, 5 bases. CDR1 and CDR2 (germline): SGHDT, YYEEEE. The V end lost 2 bases, the J end lost 7 bases, and 15 bases lay between the germline ends. The length of the CDR3 is 14 residues. The CDR3 bases are TGTGCCAGCAGCTTCCCCGGAGGGGAGGGTGAAGCTTTCTTT. Translated: CASSFPGGEGEAFF. The full variable domain, with the rest looked up from reference TRBV5-6 and TRBJ1-1, is DAGVTQSPTHLIKTRGQQVTLRCSPKSGHDTVSWYQQALGQGPQFIFQYYEEEERQRGNFPDRFSGHQFPNYSSELNVNALLLGDSALYLCASSFPGGEGEAFFGQGTRLTVV.

This chain uses TRBV10-1 with TRBJ2-7; a weak D match, TRBD2 (6 bases). V shed 5 bases and J shed 3 bases, with 11 bases lying between them. Germline V gives CDR1 WNHNN, CDR2 SYGVQD (reference sequence). The CDR3 spans 13 residues. This CDR3 reads CASSPGLLYEQYF. DNA for the CDR3: TGCGCCAGCAGTCCGGGACTCCTCTACGAGCAGTACTTC.

The chain carries TRBV12-3 or TRBV12-4 and TRBJ2-2; possibly TRBD2 for D (5 bases). The V end lost 2 bases, the J end lost 4 bases, and 11 bases lay between the germline ends. The CDR3 covers 15 residues. The CDR3 bases are TGTGCCAGCAGTTTAAACGTCGGACTCACCGGGGAGCTGTTTTTT. Translated: CASSLNVGLTGELFF.

The chain joins TRBV7-2 to TRBJ2-5, with D hard to call. This CDR3 region has 14 residues. The germline V and J ends were trimmed by 7 bases and 2 bases, with 14 bases remaining between them. Germline values: CDR1 SGHTA, CDR2 FQGNSA. The CDR3 bases are TGTGCCAGCAAAGATGGTAACCTACAAGAGACCCAGTACTTC. This sequence encodes CASKDGNLQETQYF.

This clonotype was seen a handful of times. Here the CDR3 reads CASSLAVGPNYEQYF. CDR3 in DNA: TGTGCCAGCAGCCTTGCGGTAGGGCCCAACTACGAGCAGTACTTC. The V and J genes are TRBV3-1 and TRBJ2-7; D is ambiguous. V was shortened by 4 bases and J by 3 bases, with 16 bases between the two germline ends. CDR1 is LGHDT and CDR2 is YNNKEL in the germline V gene (reference sequence). This CDR3 has 15 amino acids.

The J gene is TRBJ2-5, the V gene TRBV10-2; tentative D call: TRBD2 (5 bases). The V end was cut by 5 bases, the J end by 3 bases, with 7 bases between. CDR3 length equals 12 residues. From germline, CDR1 is WSHSY and CDR2 SAAADI. The CDR3 sequence: CASSRGKETQYF. CDR3 nucleotide sequence: TGCGCCAGCAGTCGGGGTAAAGAGACCCAGTACTTC.

The V and J genes are TRBV7-3 and TRBJ2-2; D not resolved. The CDR3 has 11 residues. CDR1 is SGHTA, CDR2 FQGTGA, per germline. The V gene lost 4 bases and the J gene lost 6 bases, with 3 bases spanning the gap. The DNA for the CDR3 is TGTGCCAGCAGCTATTCCGGGGAGCTGTTTTTT. Its protein is CASSYSGELFF. The variable domain in full, completed from reference TRBV7-3 and TRBJ2-2, reads GAGVSQTPSNKVTEKGKYVELRCDPISGHTALYWYRQSLGQGPEFLIYFQGTGAADDSGLPNDRFFAVRPEGSVSTLKIQRTERGDSAVYLCASSYSGELFFGEGSRLTVL.

This clonotype was detected only a few times. DNA of the CDR3: TGCGCCAGCAGCCTCGGGACAGGGGGAGATACGCAGTATTTT. Translated, it gives CASSLGTGGDTQYF. The chain has TRBV5-1 and TRBJ2-3, with TRBD1 matching over 11 bases. CDR1 is SGHRS, CDR2 YFSETQ, per germline. The CDR3 runs 14 residues. With 4 bases clipped from V and 5 bases from J, the junction kept 3 bases outside the gene matches.

The rearrangement uses TRBV6-6 and TRBJ1-6; D is uncertain. Trimming stripped 0 bases from V and 8 bases from J, with 11 bases between. The germline V gene has CDR1 MNHNY and CDR2 SVGAGI (reference sequence). The length of the CDR3 is 15 residues. CDR3 residues: CASSYSAGADSPLHF. Written as DNA, the CDR3 is TGTGCCAGCAGTTACTCAGCCGGTGCGGATTCACCCCTCCACTTT.

In nucleotides, the CDR3 is TGTGCCAGCAGCCGCAATAGCAATCAGCCCCAGCATTTT. Amino acid sequence: CASSRNSNQPQHF. The chain couples TRBV7-2 to TRBJ1-5; unclear D gene. V shed 5 bases and J shed 0 bases, with 5 bases lying between them. This CDR3 has 13 amino acids. Germline loops: CDR1 SGHTA, CDR2 FQGNSA.

In its sample, this clonotype was seen a few times. J is TRBJ1-2 and V is TRBV5-6; no reliable D call. V was clipped by 2 bases and J by 1 base, with 0 bases between them. Germline CDR1 is SGHDT and CDR2 is YYEEEE. The CDR3 totals 11 residues. CDR3 coding DNA: TGTGCCAGCAGCTTTAACTATGGCTACACCTTC. Translated: CASSFNYGYTF.

This clonotype occurred a few times. This sequence joins TRBV6-5 and TRBJ2-1; D remains unclear. The CDR3 is 15 residues long. Germline V CDR1 and CDR2: MNHEY, SVGAGI. Trimming pared 3 bases from V and 2 bases from J, leaving 11 bases between. The CDR3 spells CASSYLGSPYNEQFF. The CDR3 region has the DNA TGTGCCAGCAGTTATTTAGGGTCGCCCTACAATGAGCAGTTCTTC.

This clonotype appeared many times. The chain joins TRBV3-1 to TRBJ1-5, with no clear D. CDR3 length: 14 amino acids. Germline CDR1 is LGHDT and CDR2 is YNNKEL (reference sequence). V lost 4 bases, J lost 1 base, and 8 bases lay in between. Written as DNA, the CDR3 is TGTGCCAGCAGCCCCACGGGAAGCAATCAGCCCCAGCATTTT. This gives the protein CASSPTGSNQPQHF.